This T cell receptor beta chain was obtained from a study of cytomegalovirus exposure and HLA in healthy donors. Study findings and constraints: An analysis was carried out later, and it reportedly showed fewer N-insertions in an Asian-associated ancestry cluster than the roughly 670-donor mean.

The germline CDR1 and CDR2 sequences are SGHRS and YFSETQ. There are 12 residues in the CDR3. There were likely unrecorded immune exposures, though donors were nominally healthy when sampled. The PCR used 60 Vbeta and 13 Jbeta primers. Some clones are missing from TCRdb's copy, which holds only in-frame ones; the method was immunoSEQ multiplex PCR. The repertoire holds fewer than 65,000 clones, roughly 80% seen once, with approximately 3.5% in the top ten. Concerning this clone: Its target is not known. The junction departs from germline at one end; a sequencing error may be responsible.

Sample: PBMCs. The V and J genes are TRBV5-1 and TRBJ1-3; D ambiguous. This sequence was found in a woman aged 40-49 years in good health and CMV-seropositive. The CDR3 protein is CASSSGGDTIYF. CDR3 nucleotide sequence: TGCGCCAGCAGCTCCGGTGGAGACACCATATATTTT.